This T cell receptor delta chain was retrieved from a study of γδ T cells in repeated Plasmodium falciparum infection. At the level of the study: Timepoints: baseline, immediately before selected infections, and 21 days after every infection. Findings and caveats of the study: Many TCRgamma sequences overlapped between individuals in stable Vgamma9/Vdelta2+ repertoires. Malian children's Vdelta2-negative repertoires appeared more expanded and less diverse than Australians'.

Germline V CDR1 and CDR2: TSWWSYY, QGS. The CDR3 covers 20 residues. Comment on this clone: Antigen unknown. This DNA's translation and the protein TCRdb lists, from a much larger clone, do not match at residue 4, likely due to a read error; the protein shown is translated from the DNA.

Vgamma9/Vdelta2+ and Vdelta2-negative gammadelta T cells were flow-sorted from PBMC for bulk sequencing. Sequencing covered both gamma and delta TCR chains per sample. TCRdb reapplied CATT to the multiplex PCR reads. Counted here are more than 70,000 delta-chain clones, 0.9% to 1% occurring once; the ten biggest clones make up roughly 9.5%. V usage is TRDV1 and J usage is TRDJ1; 9 nucleotides match TRDD3. The sequence was collected from a pool of human donors (malaria-infected and uninfected, not separated). Sequenced input: gamma-delta T cells from blood. The CDR3 loop reads CALREDLKGWGIYPTGKLIF. Written as DNA, the CDR3 is TGTGCTCTTAGGGAAGACTTGAAGGGCTGGGGGATCTATCCCACCGGTAAACTCATCTTT.